This T cell receptor (beta chain) was recovered during a study of cytomegalovirus exposure and HLA in healthy donors. Study summary: The roughly 670 first-cohort repertoires shared a platform with the 120 or so validation repertoires, as reported in a later analysis.

The repertoire was sequenced with immunoSEQ multiplex PCR; TCRdb's copy has only in-frame clones and lacks some. Of some 120,000 clones listed, 89% were seen once; the top ten hold approximately 1%. The CDR3 has 18 residues. Germline V gives CDR1 MGHRA, CDR2 YSYEKL. V lost 4 bases and J lost 6; bases outside the gene matches: 9. A note on this clone: Its cognate antigen is unknown.

Broader study findings: Reportedly, diagnosis of cytomegalovirus status by the classifier showed high specificity and sensitivity. As confirmed in vitro, three CMV-associated chains were specific for CMV antigens.

The receptor's source is a woman younger than 35 in good health and CMV-seronegative. The sequenced sample consisted of PBMCs. The chain couples TRBV4-1 to TRBJ2-2, with 15 bases that match TRBD2. The CDR3 is CASSLGLAGGFGSGELFF. CDR3 nucleotides: TGCGCCAGCAGCCTGGGACTAGCGGGGGGCTTTGGCTCCGGGGAGCTGTTTTTT.